This T cell receptor beta chain is from a study of a mutant IDH1 vaccine in newly diagnosed glioma. Time point given: week 5, during vaccination. A 20-mer mutant IDH1 peptide at 300 ug was injected subcutaneously with topical imiquimod. The study enrolled donors with new WHO grade 3 or 4 IDH1-mutant, ATRX-lost astrocytomas. The CDR3 is 14 residues long. The germline CDR1 and CDR2 sequences are SGHNT and YYREEE (reference sequence). Unmatched junction bases numbered 6, after V lost 4 bases and J lost 3 bases. Using immunoSEQ multiplex PCR, the repertoire was profiled, and TCRdb retains in-frame clones only, with some absent. The sample has tens of thousands of clones; roughly 90% are singletons. Study-wide findings and caveats: Patients mounted vaccine-induced immune responses in 93.3% of cases.

Turning to this clone: Its target is unknown.

This rearrangement joins TRBV5-4 to TRBJ2-7, with 8 nucleotides matching TRBD2. The sequence was obtained from a man aged 18 to 35 with glioma. The sample consisted of PBMCs, taken from a glioma patient whose treatment included an IDH1 peptide vaccine. This CDR3 is CASSQGLGGYEQYF. In DNA, the CDR3 is TGTGCCAGCAGCCAGGGACTAGGGGGCTACGAGCAGTACTTC.